This T cell receptor beta chain was sequenced for a study of tumor and adjacent non-tumor tissue in lung cancer. About the research overall: The patients, some ten men and 5 or 6 women, were roughly 30 to 80 with stage I to III disease.

No cell sorting was done before RNA was extracted from the tissue. Distant lung tissue was collected more than 3 cm away from the tumor edge. The CDR3 contains 14 residues. Germline CDR1 reads MNHNY; CDR2 reads SVGAGI (reference sequence). Turning to this clonotype: Its target is unknown. Germline is not matched at one junction end, which may reflect a read error.

A modified ARM-PCR protocol with three rounds of nested PCR amplified TCRbeta. TCRdb reprocessed the multiplex PCR reads via MiXCR and lists one record per CDR3 protein. This table has about 100,000 distinct CDR3 sequences, 50% to 70% appearing once. Overall study findings and caveats: Compared with tumor, normal lung showed significantly lower TCR diversity.

The chain carries TRBV6-6 and TRBJ1-1; possible D gene TRBD1, 5 bases. The TCR originated in a man aged 30-40 years with non-small cell lung cancer. Sequencing was carried out using distant non-tumor lung tissue. The CDR3 sequence: CASREYRGVTEPFF. In nucleotides, the CDR3 is TGTGCCAGCAGAGAATATAGGGGTGTCACTGAACCTTTCTTT.